Listed below are T cell receptor beta chains from one sample, sequenced in a study of chemoradiotherapy in HPV16-positive cancers. This table comes from immunoSEQ multiplex PCR, and its TCRdb copy is limited to in-frame clones, with some not included. The sample gives roughly 2,000 clones, around 70% of which show up once; roughly 34% is in the top ten. The sample here was taken from a patient who underwent chemoradiotherapy. The receptors come from a human donor with HPV-associated anogenital cancer. Each CDR3 is given with its conserved first and last residue. Fields, in order: J gene, D gene, clone size, V gene, CDR3 protein, CDR3 DNA. A D gene is named only where the DNA matches it firmly. Size values are once, few and many counts, or a class for expanded clones, and some rows have none.

>TRBJ2-7|-|-|TRBV29-1
CSVERGVRGGEQYF
TGCAGCGTTGAAAGAGGGGTTAGGGGTGGCGAGCAGTACTTC
>TRBJ2-2|TRBD1|-|TRBV30
CAWSGYMTGGRAGELFF
TGTGCCTGGAGTGGATACATGACAGGGGGAAGAGCCGGGGAGCTGTTTTTT
>TRBJ1-2|TRBD1|-|TRBV2
CASSETGNYGYTF
TGTGCCAGCAGTGAGACAGGGAACTATGGCTACACCTTC
>TRBJ2-1|TRBD2|-|TRBV10-3
CAISESDSGTSYNEQFF
TGTGCCATCAGTGAGTCTGATAGCGGGACCAGCTACAATGAGCAGTTCTTC
>TRBJ2-1|-|-|TRBV30
CAWSVRGYEQFF
TGTGCCTGGAGTGTACGTGGTTATGAGCAGTTCTTC
>TRBJ2-5|TRBD2|few|TRBV6-1
CASSEAIGAGGQTQYF
TGTGCCAGCAGTGAAGCGATTGGAGCGGGAGGGCAGACCCAGTACTTC
>TRBJ1-1|-|-|TRBV4-2
CASSQEVAVEAFF
TGTGCCAGCAGCCAAGAGGTCGCGGTTGAAGCTTTCTTT
>TRBJ1-5|TRBD1|few|TRBV5-1
CASSLGGGRNNQPQHF
TGCGCCAGCAGCTTAGGAGGGGGCAGGAACAATCAGCCCCAGCATTTT
>TRBJ1-1|-|once|TRBV29-1
CSVNSMRYTEAFF
TGCAGCGTGAATAGTATGAGATACACTGAAGCTTTCTTT
>TRBJ2-7|-|few|TRBV5-6
CASSSEEGGGWYEQYF
TGTGCCAGCAGCTCCGAGGAGGGGGGCGGTTGGTACGAGCAGTACTTC
>TRBJ2-1|-|-|TRBV19
CASSIGSSNEQFF
TGTGCCAGTAGTATCGGGAGTAGCAATGAGCAGTTCTTC
>TRBJ2-1|TRBD1|-|TRBV29-1
CSATGGSYNEQFF
TGCAGCGCAACAGGGGGGTCCTACAATGAGCAGTTCTTC
>TRBJ1-2|-|-|TRBV29-1
CSGFRGYGYTF
TGCAGCGGGTTTAGGGGCTATGGCTACACCTTC
>TRBJ1-2|-|-|TRBV28
CASSTEGLRGYTF
TGTGCCAGCAGTACCGAGGGGCTGCGCGGCTACACCTTC
>TRBJ2-7|-|once|TRBV28
CASSYPNYEQYF
TGTGCCAGCAGCTACCCGAATTACGAGCAGTACTTC
>TRBJ2-7|-|large|TRBV4-3
CASSQDPVGDSYEQYF
TGCGCCAGCAGCCAAGATCCGGTGGGAGACTCCTACGAGCAGTACTTC
>TRBJ2-7|-|few|TRBV7-2
CASSLGGAAIYEQYF
TGTGCCAGCAGCTTAGGTGGGGCAGCCATCTACGAGCAGTACTTC
>TRBJ1-5|-|few|TRBV28
CASSLGLGQQPQHF
TGTGCCAGCAGTTTAGGCCTCGGACAGCAGCCCCAGCATTTT
>TRBJ1-4|TRBD1|-|TRBV5-4
CASSPTPGQSNEKLFF
TGTGCCAGCAGCCCGACACCGGGACAGTCTAATGAAAAACTGTTTTTT
>TRBJ2-7|-|-|TRBV19
CASSPGTATYEQYF
TGTGCCAGTAGTCCGGGAACAGCTACCTACGAGCAGTACTTC
>TRBJ2-1|-|-|TRBV6-1
CASTSGEVHEQFF
TGTGCCAGCACCTCGGGGGAGGTCCATGAGCAGTTCTTC
>TRBJ2-7|-|few|TRBV15
CATSRDRGTSYEQYF
TGTGCCACCAGCAGAGATCGGGGAACTTCCTACGAGCAGTACTTC
>TRBJ2-7|TRBD2|-|TRBV7-2
CASSSTKPGGYEQYF
TGTGCCAGCAGTTCAACGAAGCCGGGGGGCTACGAGCAGTACTTC
>TRBJ1-4|TRBD1|-|TRBV5-1
CASSPDRGNEKLFF
TGCGCCAGCAGCCCGGACAGGGGGAATGAAAAACTGTTTTTT
>TRBJ1-1|TRBD1|-|TRBV6-6
CASSSSGTGQSFF
TGTGCCAGCAGCTCTTCCGGGACAGGACAGAGTTTCTTT
>TRBJ1-2|-|-|TRBV4-3
CASSQEVQGVRSDGYTF
TGCGCCAGCAGCCAAGAGGTACAGGGTGTAAGGAGTGATGGCTACACCTTC
>TRBJ2-7|TRBD2|once|TRBV7-2
CASSFTSLAGFYEQYF
TGTGCCAGCAGCTTTACGTCCTTAGCGGGTTTCTACGAGCAGTACTTC
>TRBJ1-2|-|-|TRBV28
CASSLGQTNYGYTF
TGTGCCAGCAGCCTTGGACAGACTAACTATGGCTACACCTTC
>TRBJ2-2|-|-|TRBV29-1
CSVLIGSVTGELFF
TGCAGCGTTCTGATTGGTTCGGTGACCGGGGAGCTGTTTTTT
>TRBJ1-5|-|-|TRBV2
CASSEGGTVNQPQHF
TGTGCCAGCAGTGAAGGGGGGACGGTCAATCAGCCCCAGCATTTT
>TRBJ2-5|TRBD2|-|TRBV5-6
CASSSPSGGAGETQYF
TGTGCCAGCAGCTCACCTAGCGGGGGGGCCGGAGAGACCCAGTACTTC
>TRBJ2-7|-|-|TRBV9
CASSPGTSSYEQYF
TGTGCCAGCAGCCCTGGGACCTCTTCATACGAGCAGTACTTC
>TRBJ1-5|TRBD1|-|TRBV5-1
CASRQGPGSNQPQHF
TGCGCCAGCAGACAGGGGCCAGGCAGCAATCAGCCCCAGCATTTT
>TRBJ2-7|-|-|TRBV2
CASSREGQPMSPYEQYF
TGTGCCAGCAGTCGCGAAGGACAGCCCATGTCCCCCTACGAGCAGTACTTC
>TRBJ2-2|-|-|TRBV14
CASSQEGRGTGELFF
TGTGCCAGCAGCCAAGAAGGCCGGGGGACCGGGGAGCTGTTTTTT
>TRBJ1-1|TRBD1|-|TRBV5-1
CASSPGQGGTEAFF
TGCGCCAGCAGCCCCGGACAGGGAGGGACTGAAGCTTTCTTT
>TRBJ1-2|TRBD1|few|TRBV2
CASSDAGGRFGYTF
TGTGCCAGCAGTGACGCAGGGGGGAGGTTCGGCTACACCTTC
>TRBJ2-7|TRBD1|-|TRBV10-2
CASSAAWTGAYEQYF
TGCGCCAGCAGTGCTGCTTGGACAGGGGCCTACGAGCAGTACTTC
>TRBJ2-1|TRBD2|few|TRBV5-1
CASAGDTYNEQFF
TGCGCCAGTGCGGGAGATACCTACAATGAGCAGTTCTTC
>TRBJ2-6|TRBD1|-|TRBV28
CASSTRDRIGGANVLTF
TGTGCCAGCAGTACCCGGGACAGGATCGGTGGGGCCAACGTCCTGACTTTC
>TRBJ2-1|-|few|TRBV11-2
CASSHRVRGYNEQFF
TGTGCCAGCAGCCACAGGGTCAGAGGCTACAATGAGCAGTTCTTC
>TRBJ2-7|-|-|TRBV6-4
CASSDSDDESYEQYF
TGTGCCAGCAGTGACTCGGATGATGAAAGCTACGAGCAGTACTTC
>TRBJ1-5|-|few|TRBV19
CASSIAGVGNQPQHF
TGTGCCAGTAGTATAGCGGGGGTAGGCAATCAGCCCCAGCATTTT
>TRBJ2-3|-|-|TRBV19
CASSRQSTDTQYF
TGTGCCAGTAGTCGGCAGTCCACAGATACGCAGTATTTT
>TRBJ1-2|-|few|TRBV29-1
CSVEGYGYTF
TGCAGCGTTGAAGGGTACGGCTACACCTTC
>TRBJ1-1|-|few|TRBV30
CAWSYLGGEAFF
TGTGCCTGGAGCTATCTGGGTGGAGAAGCTTTCTTT
>TRBJ1-6|-|once|TRBV5-1
CASSREGQTGNNSPLHF
TGCGCCAGCAGTCGGGAGGGGCAGACGGGAAACAATTCACCCCTCCACTTT
>TRBJ2-7|-|few|TRBV18
CASSARERGSQYF
TGTGCCAGCTCGGCAAGAGAGCGAGGCTCGCAGTACTTC
>TRBJ1-5|-|once|TRBV7-9
CASSSSGTVNQPQHF
TGTGCCAGCAGTTCATCCGGGACGGTCAATCAGCCCCAGCATTTT
>TRBJ1-5|-|-|TRBV7-2
CASSSTGTPNQPQHF
TGTGCCAGCAGCTCAACCGGGACTCCAAATCAGCCCCAGCATTTT
>TRBJ1-2|-|-|TRBV5-1
CASSLNSANYGYTF
TGCGCCAGCAGCTTGAACTCAGCTAACTATGGCTACACCTTC
>TRBJ2-5|-|-|TRBV19
CASSIGTTQETQYF
TGTGCCAGTAGTATAGGGACGACCCAAGAGACCCAGTACTTC